The clone carrying this TCR beta chain occurred many times. The data derive from a study of T-cell reconstitution after alpha-beta-depleted transplantation in children. A library of TCRbeta sequences, prepared with unique molecular identifiers, was generated. TCRdb passed the PCR reads through MiXCR, listing each CDR3 protein once. The table includes more than 200,000 distinct CDR3 sequences, under 30% detected once. The V gene's germline CDR1 is SGHRS and CDR2 YFSETQ. This CDR3 contains 14 residues. After removal of 5 bases from V and 10 bases from J, the junction contained 9 bases not matched to a gene.

The sequence came from a girl aged 2-10 years with Fanconi anemia, due to receive a stem cell transplant. The specimen was PBMCs, collected before TCRalphabeta/CD19-depleted stem cell transplant. The J gene is TRBJ2-1, the V gene TRBV5-1; 10 bases are a match to TRBD2. CDR3 residues: CASRNVALAGEQFF. The CDR3 DNA reads TGCGCCAGCAGGAATGTAGCACTAGCGGGGGAGCAGTTCTTC. The complete variable domain, with remaining parts taken from reference TRBV5-1 and TRBJ2-1, reads KAGVTQTPRYLIKTRGQQVTLSCSPISGHRSVSWYQQTPGQGLQFLFEYFSETQRNKGNFPGRFSGRQFSNSRSEMNVSTLELGDSALYLCASRNVALAGEQFFGPGTRLTVL.